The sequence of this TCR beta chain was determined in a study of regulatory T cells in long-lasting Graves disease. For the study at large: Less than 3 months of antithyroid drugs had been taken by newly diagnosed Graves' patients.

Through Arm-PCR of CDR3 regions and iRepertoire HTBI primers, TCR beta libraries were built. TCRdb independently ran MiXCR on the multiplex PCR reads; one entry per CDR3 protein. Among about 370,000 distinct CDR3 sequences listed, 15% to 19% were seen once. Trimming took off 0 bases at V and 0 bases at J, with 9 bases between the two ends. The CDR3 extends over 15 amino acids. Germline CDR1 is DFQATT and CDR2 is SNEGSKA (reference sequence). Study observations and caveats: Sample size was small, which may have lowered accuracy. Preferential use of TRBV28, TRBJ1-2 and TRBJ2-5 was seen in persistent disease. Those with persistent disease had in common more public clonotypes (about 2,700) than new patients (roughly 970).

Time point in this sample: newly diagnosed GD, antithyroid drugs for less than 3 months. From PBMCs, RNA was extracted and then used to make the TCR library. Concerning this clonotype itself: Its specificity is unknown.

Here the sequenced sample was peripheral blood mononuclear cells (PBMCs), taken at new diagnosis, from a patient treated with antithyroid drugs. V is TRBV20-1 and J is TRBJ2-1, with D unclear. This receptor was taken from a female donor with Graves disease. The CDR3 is CSARDYLLSYNEQFF. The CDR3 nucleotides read TGCAGTGCTAGAGACTACCTACTCTCCTACAATGAGCAGTTCTTC.